The T cell receptor beta chain described here comes from a study of blood T cell repertoires in COVID-19. Study background: Material from acute and convalescent COVID-19 was sourced from the United States, Italy and Spain. The analysed material was cDNA or gDNA that came from T cells, B-cell-depleted T cells, or PBMCs.

Comment on this clone: Germline and junction disagree at one end, which may indicate a read error.

Only in-frame clones appear in the TCRdb table, and some are missing; sequencing was by immunoSEQ multiplex PCR. The table shows 200,000 to 250,000 clones, with 86% occurring only once. The specimen sequenced was peripheral blood. The TCR was taken from a woman in her twenties or thirties who had recovered from COVID-19.

CDR3 nucleotide sequence: TGTGCCACCAGCAGGGGGTTGGTGGGGCAAGGGACCCAGTACTTC. Its protein is CATSRGLVGQGTQYF. This rearrangement joins TRBV15 to TRBJ2-5, with a possible D match to TRBD1 (5 bases). This CDR3 has 15 amino acids. Germline values: CDR1 LNHNV, CDR2 YYDKDF (reference sequence).